Shown below are 7 T cell receptor beta chains from a single sample sequenced in a study of blood T cell repertoires in COVID-19 (dated by TCRdb to 2019 to 2021). Library preparation was by the immunoSEQ multiplex PCR assay. TCRdb retrieved this table from immuneACCESS and kept in-frame rearrangements only. Not all clones are present; in checked studies, unresolved V genes account for under half, and no reason is known for the remainder. A total of fewer than 200,000 clones appear in this sample, more than 75% of them only once. About 7.8% of the sample belongs to the ten largest clones. Sequenced input: peripheral blood. All receptors derive from a woman between 55 and 75 years old with COVID-19, enrolled during active disease.

The chain carries TRBV13 and TRBJ2-5, with TRBD2 identical over 8 bases. Losses at the gene ends were 5 bases for V and 4 bases for J; bases not matched to a gene: 12. The CDR3 consists of 16 residues. Germline assignment: CDR1 PRHDT and CDR2 FYEKMQ (reference sequence). CDR3: CASSQRTGGRIETQYF. CDR3 bases: TGTGCCAGCAGCCAACGAACGGGAGGGCGGATAGAGACCCAGTACTTC.

This clone appeared a single time. The chain is built from TRBV6-5 and TRBJ1-1, with D maybe TRBD1 (5 bases). The CDR3 extends over 14 amino acids. With 10 bases removed from V and 6 bases from J, the gap between germline ends came to 21 bases. Germline V lookup: CDR1 MNHEY, CDR2 SVGAGI. CDR3 coding DNA: TGTGCCACCTCCGGGGGGGAGTCATGGGCTGAAGCTTTCTTT. Amino acid sequence: CATSGGESWAEAFF.

The chain recombines TRBV25-1 with TRBJ1-4; 11 bases fit TRBD1. V lost 4 bases, J lost 5 bases, and 3 bases stayed unmatched. Germline loops: CDR1 MGHDK, CDR2 SYGVNS. CDR3 length: 15 amino acids. CDR3 sequence reads: CASSAGTGGNEKLFF. CDR3 bases: TGTGCCAGCAGTGCGGGGACAGGGGGGAATGAAAAACTGTTTTTT.

This chain links TRBV5-5 with TRBJ2-7; D is perhaps TRBD2 (5 bases). The CDR3 sequence is 12 residues long. In germline, CDR1 is SGHKS, CDR2 YYEKEE (reference sequence). V was pared by 2 bases and J by 4 bases, with 7 bases between. DNA for the CDR3: TGTGCCAGCAGCTTTGGGAGTTACGAGCAGTACTTC. Its protein product is CASSFGSYEQYF. The complete variable domain, with remaining parts taken from reference TRBV5-5 and TRBJ2-7, reads DAGVTQSPTHLIKTRGQQVTLRCSPISGHKSVSWYQQVLGQGPQFIFQYYEKEERGRGNFPDRFSARQFPNYSSELNVNALLLGDSALYLCASSFGSYEQYFGPGTRLTVT.

The V and J genes are TRBV3-1 (or the pseudogene TRBV3-2) and TRBJ2-4, with D possibly being TRBD2 (6 bases). The germline CDR1 and CDR2 sequences are LGHDT and YNNKEL (reference sequence). The CDR3 runs to 18 residues. V was clipped by 0 bases and J by 0 bases, with 15 bases between them. CDR3 DNA sequence: TGTGCCAGCAGCCAAGATACCGCTAGCGCTATAGCCAAAAACATTCAGTACTTC. Protein sequence: CASSQDTASAIAKNIQYF.

This rearrangement joins TRBV19 to TRBJ1-2, with D possibly matching TRBD1 (5 bases). This CDR3 contains 12 residues. From germline, CDR1 is LNHDA and CDR2 SQIVND (reference sequence). Trimming shortened V by 1 base and J by 13 bases, and 13 bases separated the two germline ends. The CDR3 reads CASSIGETDLTF. CDR3 nucleotides: TGTGCCAGTAGTATAGGTGAGACAGACCTCACCTTC.

The rearrangement joins TRBV2 to TRBJ1-3, with D possibly TRBD1 on 6 matching bases. V lost 9 bases and J lost 0, with 12 bases in between. The germline gives CDR1 SNHLY, CDR2 FYNNEI. CDR3 length: 14 residues. The CDR3: CARQGHSSGNTIYF. The CDR3 DNA reads as TGTGCCAGGCAGGGACATTCCTCTGGAAACACCATATATTTT. Complete variable domain (other parts from reference TRBV2 and TRBJ1-3): EPEVTQTPSHQVTQMGQEVILRCVPISNHLYFYWYRQILGQKVEFLVSFYNNEISEKSEIFDDQFSVERPDGSNFTLKIRSTKLEDSAMYFCARQGHSSGNTIYFGEGSWLTVV.